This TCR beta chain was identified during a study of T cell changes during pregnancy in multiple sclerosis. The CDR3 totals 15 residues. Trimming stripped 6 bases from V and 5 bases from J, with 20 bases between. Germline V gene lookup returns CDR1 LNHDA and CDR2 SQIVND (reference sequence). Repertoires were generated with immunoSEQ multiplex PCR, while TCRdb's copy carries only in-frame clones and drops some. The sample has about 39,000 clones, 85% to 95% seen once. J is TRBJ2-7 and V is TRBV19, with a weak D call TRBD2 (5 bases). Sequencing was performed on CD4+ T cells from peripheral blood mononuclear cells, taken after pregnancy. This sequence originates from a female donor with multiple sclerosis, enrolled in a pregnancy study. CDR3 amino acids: CASSKLGRGGNEQYF. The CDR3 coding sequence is TGTGCCAGTAGCAAATTAGGTCGGGGTGGCAACGAGCAGTACTTC.